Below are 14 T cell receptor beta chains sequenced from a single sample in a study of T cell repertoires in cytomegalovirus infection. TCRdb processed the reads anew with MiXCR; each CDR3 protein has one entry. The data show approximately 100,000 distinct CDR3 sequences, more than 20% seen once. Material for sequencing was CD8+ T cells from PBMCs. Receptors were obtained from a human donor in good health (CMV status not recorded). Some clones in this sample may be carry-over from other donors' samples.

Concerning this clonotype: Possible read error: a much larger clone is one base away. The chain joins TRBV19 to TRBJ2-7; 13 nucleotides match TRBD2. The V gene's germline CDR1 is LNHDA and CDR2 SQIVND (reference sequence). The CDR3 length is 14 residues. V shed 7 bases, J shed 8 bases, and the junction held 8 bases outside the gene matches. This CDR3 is CASTWTSGSDQQYF. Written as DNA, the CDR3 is TGTGCCAGTACCTGGACTAGCGGGAGCGACCAGCAGTACTTC. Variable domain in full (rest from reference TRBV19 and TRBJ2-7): DGGITQSPKYLFRKEGQNVTLSCEQNLNHDAMYWYRQDPGQGLRLIYYSQIVNDFQKGDIAEGYSVSREKKESFPLTVTSAQKNPTAFYLCASTWTSGSDQQYFGPGTRLTVT.

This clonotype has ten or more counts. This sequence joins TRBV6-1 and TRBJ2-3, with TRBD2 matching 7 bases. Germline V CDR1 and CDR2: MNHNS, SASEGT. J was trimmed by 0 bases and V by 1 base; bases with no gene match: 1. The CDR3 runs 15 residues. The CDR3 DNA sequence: TGTGCCAGCAGTGAAGGCGGGAGTAGCACAGATACGCAGTATTTT. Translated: CASSEGGSSTDTQYF.

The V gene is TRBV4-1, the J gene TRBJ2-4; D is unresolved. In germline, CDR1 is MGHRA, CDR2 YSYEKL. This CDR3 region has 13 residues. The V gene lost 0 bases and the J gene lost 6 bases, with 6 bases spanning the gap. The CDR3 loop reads CASSQESGNIQYF. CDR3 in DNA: TGCGCCAGCAGCCAAGAATCAGGAAACATTCAGTACTTC.

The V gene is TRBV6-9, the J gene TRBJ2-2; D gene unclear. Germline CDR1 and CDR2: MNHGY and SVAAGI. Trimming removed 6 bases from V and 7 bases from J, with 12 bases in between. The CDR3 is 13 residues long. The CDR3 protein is CASSPGLGGELFF. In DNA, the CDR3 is TGTGCCAGCAGCCCCGGGCTGGGCGGGGAGCTGTTTTTT.

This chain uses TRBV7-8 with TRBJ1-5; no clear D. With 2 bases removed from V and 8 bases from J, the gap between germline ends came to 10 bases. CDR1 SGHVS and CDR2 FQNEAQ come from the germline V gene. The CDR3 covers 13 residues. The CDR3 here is CASSLSYAEPQHF. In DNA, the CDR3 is TGTGCCAGCAGCTTAAGTTATGCGGAGCCCCAGCATTTT.

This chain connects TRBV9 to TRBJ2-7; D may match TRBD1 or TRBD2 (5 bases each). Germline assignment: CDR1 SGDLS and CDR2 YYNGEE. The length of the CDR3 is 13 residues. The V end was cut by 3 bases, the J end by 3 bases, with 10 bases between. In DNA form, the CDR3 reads TGTGCCAGCAGCGATGGGGACCACTACGAGCAGTACTTC. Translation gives CASSDGDHYEQYF.

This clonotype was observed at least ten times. The CDR3 DNA sequence: TGTGCCAGCAGCTTCAACGAGAATGAGCAGTTCTTC. Encoded protein: CASSFNENEQFF. This chain uses TRBV5-6 with TRBJ2-1; D ambiguous. The V and J ends lost 2 bases and 7 bases respectively, with 7 bases between them. The CDR3 loop spans 12 amino acids. CDR1 is SGHDT, CDR2 YYEEEE, per germline.

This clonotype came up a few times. Here the CDR3 reads CASSNRGAGSYEQYF. For the CDR3, the DNA is TGCGCCAGCAGCAACAGGGGCGCGGGCTCCTACGAGCAGTACTTC. The rearrangement uses TRBV5-1 and TRBJ2-7; TRBD1 matches 7 bases. The CDR3 length is 15 residues. The germline gives CDR1 SGHRS, CDR2 YFSETQ. The V and J ends lost 4 bases and 0 bases, in that order; junction bases with no gene match: 7.

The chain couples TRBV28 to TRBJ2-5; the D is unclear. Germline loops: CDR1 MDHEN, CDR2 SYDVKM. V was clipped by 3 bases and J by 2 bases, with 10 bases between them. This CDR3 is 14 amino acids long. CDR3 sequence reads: CASSFLGDQETQYF. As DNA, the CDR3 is TGTGCCAGCAGTTTCTTAGGAGATCAAGAGACCCAGTACTTC.

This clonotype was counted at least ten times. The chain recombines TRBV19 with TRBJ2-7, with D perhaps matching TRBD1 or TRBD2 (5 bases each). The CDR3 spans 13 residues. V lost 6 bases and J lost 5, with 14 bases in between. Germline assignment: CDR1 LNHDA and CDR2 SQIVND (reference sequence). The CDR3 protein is CASSLRLGDEQYF. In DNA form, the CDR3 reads TGTGCCAGTAGCCTGCGCCTGGGGGACGAGCAGTACTTC.

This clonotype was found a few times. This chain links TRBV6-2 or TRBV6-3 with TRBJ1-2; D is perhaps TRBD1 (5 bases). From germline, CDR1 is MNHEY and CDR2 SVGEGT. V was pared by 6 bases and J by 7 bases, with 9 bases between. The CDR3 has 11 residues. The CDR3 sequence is CASRTDSGYTF. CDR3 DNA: TGTGCCAGCAGGACCGACAGTGGCTACACCTTC.

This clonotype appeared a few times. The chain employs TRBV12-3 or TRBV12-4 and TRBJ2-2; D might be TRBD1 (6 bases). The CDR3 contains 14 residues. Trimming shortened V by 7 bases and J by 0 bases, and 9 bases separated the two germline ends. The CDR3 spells CASKTGPNTGELFF. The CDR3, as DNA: TGTGCCAGCAAAACAGGGCCGAACACCGGGGAGCTGTTTTTT.

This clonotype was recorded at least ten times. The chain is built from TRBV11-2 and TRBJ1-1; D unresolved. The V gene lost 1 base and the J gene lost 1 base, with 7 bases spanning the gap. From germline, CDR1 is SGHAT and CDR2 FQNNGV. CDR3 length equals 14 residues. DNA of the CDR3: TGTGCCAGCAGCTTAGGGAGGCAGAACACTGAAGCTTTCTTT. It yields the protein CASSLGRQNTEAFF.

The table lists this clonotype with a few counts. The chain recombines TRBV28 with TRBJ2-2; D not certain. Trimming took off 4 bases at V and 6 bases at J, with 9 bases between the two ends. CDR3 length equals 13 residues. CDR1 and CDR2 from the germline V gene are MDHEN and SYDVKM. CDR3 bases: TGTGCCAGCAGTTATAAGGTCCCCGGGGAGCTGTTTTTT. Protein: CASSYKVPGELFF.